This T cell receptor beta chain was identified during a study of blood T cell repertoires in COVID-19. Among Cohort 3 donors, those recovered had two negative PCRs, clearance, or symptom resolution. The authors' processing: Reference gene primer amplification gave estimated nucleated cell counts. This table comes from immunoSEQ multiplex PCR, and its TCRdb copy is limited to in-frame clones, with some not included. That table furnishes V, J and clone size, whereas the DNA furnished D and trimming. Of roughly 400,000 clones detected, around 87% appear once; the ten largest clones hold around 1.1%. Germline V CDR1 and CDR2: LNHDA, SQIVND (reference sequence). There are 15 residues in the CDR3. Trimming stripped 4 bases from V and 3 bases from J, with 13 bases between.

The sample taken for sequencing was PBMCs or T cells enriched from blood (not recorded which). The gene calls are TRBV19 and TRBJ1-5, with a weak D call TRBD1 (5 bases). The receptor's source is a man aged 25-45 years who had recovered from COVID-19. The DNA of the CDR3 is TGTGCCAGTAGTAGGGTGGGGGGAAACAATCAGCCCCAGCATTTT. This translates into CASSRVGGNNQPQHF.